Below, one TCR beta chain is given with its context. The sample is drawn from a study of blood T cell repertoires in COVID-19. Study-wide background: PBMCs, B-cell-depleted T cells, or T cells provided the cDNA or gDNA that made up the material.

How the authors handled the data: Amplification from reference gene primers served as the basis for estimated nucleated cell counts. Sequenced by immunoSEQ multiplex PCR; TCRdb stores in-frame clones only, minus some. V and J calls and clone size come straight from that table; D and trimming were deduced from the DNA. The sample yields fewer than 400,000 clones, around 84% seen once. The CDR3 loop spans 13 amino acids. V lost 4 bases to trimming and J lost 2 bases; unmatched junction nucleotides: 2. Per the germline V gene, CDR1 is MGHRA and CDR2 is YSYEKL. Sequences were obtained from peripheral blood. This clonotype was obtained from a human donor in a cohort sampled during active COVID-19. The rearrangement joins TRBV4-1 to TRBJ2-7; 7 bases line up with TRBD1. CDR3 region: CASSPDRAYEQYF. In DNA, the CDR3 is TGCGCCAGCAGCCCCGACAGGGCCTACGAGCAGTACTTC.